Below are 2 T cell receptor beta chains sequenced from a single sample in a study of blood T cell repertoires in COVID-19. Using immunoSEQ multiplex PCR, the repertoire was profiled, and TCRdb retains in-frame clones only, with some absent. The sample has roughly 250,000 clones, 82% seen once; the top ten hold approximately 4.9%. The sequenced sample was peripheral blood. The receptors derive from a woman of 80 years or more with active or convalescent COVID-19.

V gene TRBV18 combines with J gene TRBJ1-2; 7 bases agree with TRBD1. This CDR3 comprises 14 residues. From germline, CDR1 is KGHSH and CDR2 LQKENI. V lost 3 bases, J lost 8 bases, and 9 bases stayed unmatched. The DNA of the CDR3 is TGTGCCAGCTCACCGAGACAGGGTGCGTCGGGCTACACCTTC. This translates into CASSPRQGASGYTF.

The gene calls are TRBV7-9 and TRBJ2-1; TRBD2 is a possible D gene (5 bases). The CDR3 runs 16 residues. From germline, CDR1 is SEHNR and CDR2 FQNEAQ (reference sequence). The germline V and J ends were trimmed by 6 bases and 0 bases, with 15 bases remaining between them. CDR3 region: CASRSTGSSSYNEQFF. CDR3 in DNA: TGTGCCAGCAGAAGTACGGGGAGTAGCTCCTACAATGAGCAGTTCTTC.